This TCR beta chain was found in a study of T cells in Graves' hyperthyroidism and ophthalmopathy. Study results and caveats: Separating ophthalmopathy from stable hyperthyroidism was achieved by a 13 V-J model.

Notes on this clonotype: Its antigen is currently unknown. The junction differs from germline at one of its ends, possibly a read error.

It was RNA transcripts that yielded the amplified TCR beta CDR3 regions. The primer set for the first-round RT-PCR of the TCR CDR3 was HTBI. Via MiXCR, TCRdb re-called the multiplex PCR reads, giving one row per CDR3 protein. Of 530,000 or so distinct CDR3 sequences detected, under 20% appear once; the ten largest clones hold approximately 15%. Sample: blood. This receptor was identified in a woman between 18 and 30 years old with Graves' ophthalmopathy.

CDR3 coding DNA: TGTGCCAGCAGCCAAGGAGGACACTGGAGGACAACTAATGAAAAACTGTTTTTT. As protein: CASSQGGHWRTTNEKLFF. The chain is built from TRBV4-1 and TRBJ1-4; possibly TRBD1 for D (5 bases). The V gene's germline CDR1 is MGHRA and CDR2 YSYEKL. The CDR3 contains 18 residues.